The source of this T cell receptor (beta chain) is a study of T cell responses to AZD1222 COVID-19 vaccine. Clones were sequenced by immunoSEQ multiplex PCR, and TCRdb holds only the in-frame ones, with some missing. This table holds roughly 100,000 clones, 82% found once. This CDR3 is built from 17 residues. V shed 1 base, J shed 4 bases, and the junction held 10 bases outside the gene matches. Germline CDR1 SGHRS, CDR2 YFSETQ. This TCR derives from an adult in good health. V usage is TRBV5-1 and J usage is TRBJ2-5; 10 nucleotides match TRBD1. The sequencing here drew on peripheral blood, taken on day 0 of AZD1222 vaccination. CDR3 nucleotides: TGCGCCAGCAGCTTGTATCCCGGACAGGGGGGACGAGAGACCCAGTACTTC. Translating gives CASSLYPGQGGRETQYF.